This T cell receptor beta chain was obtained from a study of blood T cell repertoires in COVID-19. With 7 bases removed from V and 0 bases from J, the gap between germline ends came to 12 bases. This CDR3 has 15 residues. CDR1 and CDR2 (germline): SNHLY, FYNNEI. Which cohort a participant joined came from the clinical history participants gave. In the authors' methods: Cell counts per sample came from amplifying reference gene primers. Produced via immunoSEQ multiplex PCR; TCRdb's table is partial and in-frame only. V and J calls and clone size come straight from that table; D and trimming were deduced from the DNA. The sample has some 350,000 clones, approximately 89% seen once; the top ten hold less than 5.5%.

The material sequenced was PBMCs or T cells enriched from blood (not recorded which). The source of this sequence is a man younger than 45 who had recovered from COVID-19. This rearrangement joins TRBV2 to TRBJ1-4; D is unclear. DNA of the CDR3: TGTGCCAGCATGTCATGGACTGCAACTAATGAAAAACTGTTTTTT. Translating it yields CASMSWTATNEKLFF.